The 14 T cell receptor beta chains below all came from one sample that was sequenced in a study of blood T cell repertoires in COVID-19. Assay: immunoSEQ multiplex PCR; the TCRdb copy retains only in-frame clones and omits some. The profile shows fewer than 70,000 clones, roughly 79% of them singletons. Source material: peripheral blood. These receptors were obtained from a man aged 55 to 70 with acute or convalescent COVID-19.

The CDR3, as DNA: TGTGCCAGCAGCCCCCTGGGGCAGGGTTTAAACACCATATATTTT. This sequence encodes CASSPLGQGLNTIYF. V usage is TRBV13 and J usage is TRBJ1-3; TRBD1 is a possible D gene (5 bases). V gave up 5 bases and J gave up 6 bases, with 17 bases separating them. Per germline, CDR1 PRHDT and CDR2 FYEKMQ (reference sequence). CDR3 size: 15 residues.

The chain links TRBV18 to TRBJ1-2; unclear D gene. Between the trimmed V and J ends, which lost 6 bases and 4 bases, there was a span of 12 bases. CDR1 and CDR2 (germline): KGHSH, LQKENI. CDR3 length: 13 residues. CDR3 sequence reads: CASSPTNGYGYTF. The DNA of the CDR3 is TGTGCCAGCTCGCCTACTAACGGCTATGGCTACACCTTC.

The rearrangement links TRBV11-2 to TRBJ1-1, with unresolved D. The V gene's germline CDR1 is SGHAT and CDR2 FQNNGV. The CDR3 extends over 15 amino acids. Trimming shortened V by 1 base and J by 0 bases, and 9 bases separated the two germline ends. In DNA, the CDR3 is TGTGCCAGCAGCTTAGGGTCAGGCTTGAACACTGAAGCTTTCTTT. Protein product: CASSLGSGLNTEAFF.

The chain uses TRBV6-5 and TRBJ1-5; a possible D gene is TRBD1 (6 bases). CDR1 and CDR2 (germline): MNHEY, SVGAGI. This CDR3 is built from 13 residues. Trimming took off 6 bases at V and 4 bases at J, with 10 bases between the two ends. For the CDR3, the DNA is TGTGCCAGCAGCCCCACAGGGAATCAGCCCCAGCATTTT. This codes for CASSPTGNQPQHF.

The CDR3 coding sequence is TGTGCCAGCAGCCAACGTGGGGCAGGGGAAAACTATGGCTACACCTTC. This gives the protein CASSQRGAGENYGYTF. The chain employs TRBV4-2 and TRBJ1-2; tentatively, D is TRBD1 (6 bases). V was pared by 2 bases and J by 2 bases, with 15 bases between. Germline V gene lookup returns CDR1 LGHNA and CDR2 YNFKEQ. CDR3 length equals 16 residues.

The chain recombines TRBV19 with TRBJ1-2; 7 bases are shared with TRBD1. J was trimmed by 5 bases and V by 7 bases; bases with no gene match: 10. The CDR3 runs 14 residues. CDR1 and CDR2 from the germline V gene are LNHDA and SQIVND (reference sequence). The CDR3 coding sequence is TGTGCCAGTAAGGATTACGGGACAGCTTATGGCTACACCTTC. Translated, it gives CASKDYGTAYGYTF.

The chain links TRBV21-1 to TRBJ1-2; the table gives TRBD1 as D, unverified against the DNA. TRBV21-1 is flagged as a pseudogene. The CDR3 is made up of 16 amino acids. The CDR3 bases are TGTGCCGGTAATTCGTACGGGACAGGGTTCTTCTATGGCTACACCTTC. This codes for CAGNSYGTGFFYGYTF.

The chain employs TRBV9 and TRBJ2-3; TRBD1 matches 9 bases. J lost 3 bases, V lost 0 bases, and 2 bases had no gene match. Germline lookup yields CDR1 SGDLS and CDR2 YYNGEE. This CDR3 comprises 15 residues. In DNA, the CDR3 is TGTGCCAGCAGCGTAGGGACAGGGGTTACAGATACGCAGTATTTT. It specifies CASSVGTGVTDTQYF.

J is TRBJ2-7 and V is TRBV2, with D maybe TRBD1 (5 bases). The germline V and J ends were trimmed by 9 bases and 1 base, with 13 bases remaining between them. The CDR3 contains 13 residues. The germline V gene encodes CDR1 SNHLY and CDR2 FYNNEI. The DNA for the CDR3 is TGTGCCAGTATAATGACAGATTCCTACGAGCAGTACTTC. Translating it yields CASIMTDSYEQYF.

This chain uses TRBV11-2 with TRBJ2-7; TRBD1 matches 8 bases. The CDR3 spans 19 residues. Germline V gene lookup returns CDR1 SGHAT and CDR2 FQNNGV. Trimming cost V 3 bases and J 3 bases; bases outside gene matches: 19. CDR3 bases: TGTGCCAGCAGCTTCCGGTCCCGGGACAGGTTTGAGTCATACTACGAGCAGTACTTC. Translating gives CASSFRSRDRFESYYEQYF. The variable domain in full, completed from reference TRBV11-2 and TRBJ2-7, reads EAGVAQSPRYKIIEKRQSVAFWCNPISGHATLYWYQQILGQGPKLLIQFQNNGVVDDSQLPKDRFSAERLKGVDSTLKIQPAKLEDSAVYLCASSFRSRDRFESYYEQYFGPGTRLTVT.

V is TRBV14 and J is TRBJ1-2; 8 bases line up with TRBD1. The germline gives CDR1 SGHDN, CDR2 FVKESK. There are 15 residues in the CDR3. With V trimmed by 1 base and J by 4 bases, 5 bases remained unmatched. Here the CDR3 reads CASSQARTGLYGYTF. Written as DNA, the CDR3 is TGTGCCAGCAGCCAAGCCCGGACAGGGCTCTATGGCTACACCTTC.

The chain is built from TRBV21-1 and TRBJ1-1; the table's D call, TRBD1, has no DNA check behind it. TRBV21-1 is deemed a pseudogene. This CDR3 comprises 19 residues. The CDR3 DNA reads TGTGCCAGCAGCCGCACGAGGGACAGGGGGCGCCCGGAGGGCACTGAAGCTTTCTTT. This encodes CASSRTRDRGRPEGTEAFF.

This clone was picked up a small number of times. This chain connects TRBV7-3 to TRBJ2-4, with TRBD1 identical over 7 bases. Trimming took 5 bases from V and 1 from J; bases not matched to a gene: 8. CDR1 and CDR2 (germline): SGHTA, FQGTGA. The CDR3 has 16 amino acids. The CDR3 DNA reads as TGTGCCAGCAGCCCCCGACAGGGTAAGGCCAAAAACATTCAGTACTTC. As protein: CASSPRQGKAKNIQYF. The full variable domain, with the rest looked up from reference TRBV7-3 and TRBJ2-4, is GAGVSQTPSNKVTEKGKYVELRCDPISGHTALYWYRQSLGQGPEFLIYFQGTGAADDSGLPNDRFFAVRPEGSVSTLKIQRTERGDSAVYLCASSPRQGKAKNIQYFGAGTRLSVL.

The chain carries TRBV5-1 and TRBJ1-2; 7 bases fit TRBD1. The CDR3 covers 13 residues. Germline CDR1 SGHRS, CDR2 YFSETQ. Trimming removed 4 bases from V and 4 bases from J; junction bases left unmatched: 4. The CDR3: CASSLGTVYGYTF. The CDR3 nucleotides are TGCGCCAGCAGCCTCGGGACAGTCTATGGCTACACCTTC.